The 32 T cell receptor beta chains below all came from one sample that was sequenced in a study of CD8 T cells in Susac syndrome. A quantity of about 0.5 to 1 ug RNA underwent reverse transcription using random hexamers. TCRdb reanalysed the immunoSEQ multiplex PCR reads using MiXCR and keeps one entry per CDR3 protein. The table records 60,000 to 75,000 distinct CDR3 sequences, about 95% of them present only once. The specimen was CD8+ T cells from PBMCs. The receptors derive from a human donor in good health.

The chain employs TRBV9 and TRBJ2-3; D may correspond to TRBD1 or TRBD2 (6 bases each). Germline CDR1 SGDLS, CDR2 YYNGEE. Trimming cost V 0 bases and J 5 bases, with 13 bases left between them. The CDR3 runs 15 residues. CDR3 coding DNA: TGTGCCAGCAGCGTAGCGGGGGCCTCGGGAGATACGCAGTATTTT. Translating gives CASSVAGASGDTQYF.

The chain links TRBV12-3 or TRBV12-4 to TRBJ2-7, with 7 bases fitting TRBD1. This CDR3 contains 16 residues. V lost 5 bases to trimming and J lost 3 bases; unmatched junction nucleotides: 13. The CDR3 sequence: CASSPPVTGYGYEQYF. The CDR3 nucleotides read TGTGCCAGCAGTCCCCCCGTGACAGGGTACGGCTACGAGCAGTACTTC.

The chain employs TRBV6-2 or TRBV6-3 and TRBJ1-1; D uncertain. CDR1 and CDR2 from the germline V gene are MNHEY and SVGEGT. This CDR3 is 12 amino acids long. Deletions cut 4 bases from V and 5 bases from J, with 8 bases between. The CDR3 nucleotides read TGTGCCAGCAGTTGGGTTCGGACTGAAGCTTTCTTT. Its protein product is CASSWVRTEAFF.

The J gene is TRBJ1-1, the V gene TRBV12-3 or TRBV12-4, with D possibly being TRBD1 (5 bases). The CDR3 has 11 residues. The V and J ends lost 7 bases and 4 bases respectively, with 7 bases between them. In DNA form, the CDR3 reads TGTGCCAGCACCCAGGGCACTGAAGCTTTCTTT. This translates into CASTQGTEAFF.

This clonotype is a singleton in its sample. V is TRBV10-3 and J is TRBJ1-1; 10 positions agree with TRBD1. Trimming at V came to 3 bases and at J to 4 bases, leaving 8 bases not matched to a gene. CDR1 is ENHRY and CDR2 is SYGVKD in the germline V gene. There are 16 residues in the CDR3. This CDR3 is CAISDPGQGVSTEAFF. The DNA of the CDR3 is TGTGCCATCAGTGACCCCGGACAGGGGGTGAGCACTGAAGCTTTCTTT.

This chain links TRBV24-1 with TRBJ1-2, with 9 bases aligning to TRBD1. The germline V gene encodes CDR1 KGHDR and CDR2 SFDVKD. This CDR3 has 15 amino acids. V dropped 5 bases and J dropped 1; count of bases not matched to a gene: 4. CDR3 residues: CATSAGTGYNYGYTF. The CDR3, as DNA: TGTGCCACCAGTGCCGGGACAGGGTATAACTATGGCTACACCTTC.

The chain is built from TRBV7-3 and TRBJ2-3; D could derive from TRBD1 or TRBD2 (5 bases each). The CDR3 runs 13 residues. Trimming removed 4 bases from V and 0 bases from J, with 5 bases in between. Germline loops: CDR1 SGHTA, CDR2 FQGTGA. CDR3 nucleotides: TGTGCCAGCAGCTGGGACAGCACAGATACGCAGTATTTT. Its translation: CASSWDSTDTQYF.

This clonotype was seen once. The gene calls are TRBV3-1 and TRBJ2-3, with TRBD2 matching 9 bases. Germline trimming cut 4 bases from V and 4 bases from J; bases unmatched to any gene: 9. CDR3 length equals 16 residues. Looked up from germline, CDR1 is LGHDT and CDR2 is YNNKEL (reference sequence). The CDR3 sequence is CASSRRGGGAADTQYF. The CDR3 bases are TGTGCCAGCAGCCGTCGAGGCGGGGGGGCGGCAGATACGCAGTATTTT.

This clonotype has a single count. The chain links TRBV27 to TRBJ2-2; 8 positions agree with TRBD2. Germline V gives CDR1 MNHEY, CDR2 SMNVEV (reference sequence). V lost 3 bases to trimming and J lost 5 bases; unmatched junction nucleotides: 5. CDR3 length: 15 amino acids. The DNA of the CDR3 is TGTGCCAGCAGTTTCTTGGGGACTAGTACCGGGGAGCTGTTTTTT. This encodes CASSFLGTSTGELFF.

CDR3 in amino acids: CASSIVWDSYGYTF. CDR3 nucleotide sequence: TGTGCCAGTAGTATTGTCTGGGATTCCTATGGCTACACCTTC. The chain joins TRBV19 to TRBJ1-2, with unresolved D. The germline V and J ends were trimmed by 3 bases and 4 bases, with 12 bases remaining between them. Germline CDR1 is LNHDA and CDR2 is SQIVND (reference sequence). The CDR3 runs to 14 residues. Variable domain in full (rest from reference TRBV19 and TRBJ1-2): DGGITQSPKYLFRKEGQNVTLSCEQNLNHDAMYWYRQDPGQGLRLIYYSQIVNDFQKGDIAEGYSVSREKKESFPLTVTSAQKNPTAFYLCASSIVWDSYGYTFGSGTRLTVV.

The rearrangement joins TRBV7-9 to TRBJ2-5; D is unresolved. The germline V and J ends were trimmed by 0 bases and 4 bases, with 12 bases remaining between them. The CDR3 has 15 residues. Per the germline V gene, CDR1 is SEHNR and CDR2 is FQNEAQ (reference sequence). The CDR3 DNA sequence: TGTGCCAGCAGCTTAGCCGTCAGCCCGGGAGAGACCCAGTACTTC. Its protein is CASSLAVSPGETQYF.

The chain is built from TRBV29-1 and TRBJ2-6; TRBD1 matches 7 bases. Trimming at V came to 3 bases and at J to 0 bases, leaving 2 bases not matched to a gene. CDR1 is SQVTM, CDR2 ANQGSEA, per germline. The CDR3 covers 15 residues. CDR3 sequence: CSVEAGGSGANVLTF. As DNA, the CDR3 is TGCAGCGTTGAGGCAGGGGGCTCTGGGGCCAACGTCCTGACTTTC.

The chain uses TRBV12-3 or TRBV12-4 and TRBJ2-1, with a possible D match to TRBD2 (7 bases). Deletions cut 2 bases from V and 4 bases from J, with 12 bases between. The CDR3 has 15 amino acids. In nucleotides, the CDR3 is TGTGCCAGCAGTTTATGGGAGGGGGTTTACAATGAGCAGTTCTTC. This translates into CASSLWEGVYNEQFF.

The genes are TRBV6-5 and TRBJ2-3; either TRBD1 or TRBD2 may fit D (7 bases each). The CDR3 contains 15 residues. Trimming left V 2 bases short and J 3 bases short, with 12 bases between. Germline values: CDR1 MNHEY, CDR2 SVGAGI. CDR3 DNA sequence: TGTGCCAGCAGTTACCAGGGGGGAGGGACAGATACGCAGTATTTT. This gives the protein CASSYQGGGTDTQYF.

V gene TRBV4-3 combines with J gene TRBJ2-4, with a tentative D call TRBD1 (5 bases). Deletions cut 3 bases from V and 5 bases from J, with 8 bases between. The germline CDR1 and CDR2 sequences are LGHNA and YSLEER. CDR3 length: 13 residues. In nucleotides, the CDR3 is TGCGCCAGCAGCCACGACAGAGAAAACATTCAGTACTTC. It translates to CASSHDRENIQYF.

V gene TRBV7-9 combines with J gene TRBJ2-5, with 8 bases that match TRBD1. Germline CDR1 and CDR2: SEHNR and FQNEAQ (reference sequence). CDR3 length equals 14 residues. Unmatched junction bases numbered 4, after V lost 4 bases and J lost 3 bases. CDR3 loop: CASSSDRAEETQYF. The CDR3 nucleotides are TGTGCCAGCAGCTCGGACAGGGCCGAAGAGACCCAGTACTTC.

This sequence joins TRBV3-1 and TRBJ1-2; 7 positions match TRBD1. V lost 0 bases, J lost 12 bases, and 10 bases stayed unmatched. This CDR3 has 14 residues. Looked up from germline, CDR1 is LGHDT and CDR2 is YNNKEL (reference sequence). CDR3 in amino acids: CASSQDSWDSENTF. The CDR3 coding sequence is TGTGCCAGCAGCCAAGATTCTTGGGACAGCGAGAACACCTTC.

This clonotype was recorded only once. The gene calls are TRBV6-5 and TRBJ2-7; D remains unclear. The ends were cut back, 5 bases at V and 7 bases at J, with 18 bases in the middle. Germline V gene data show CDR1 as MNHEY and CDR2 as SVGAGI. CDR3 length: 14 amino acids. The CDR3: CASSPSGRSGEQYF. For the CDR3, the DNA is TGTGCCAGCAGTCCTTCTGGTAGGTCCGGGGAGCAGTACTTC.

This clonotype has only one observation. The rearrangement links TRBV30 to TRBJ2-7; D uncertain. This CDR3 region has 11 residues. CDR1 is GTSNPN, CDR2 SVGIG, per germline (reference sequence). Between the trimmed V and J ends, which lost 2 bases and 3 bases, there was a span of 5 bases. The CDR3 loop is CAWSPNYEQYF. CDR3 DNA: TGTGCCTGGAGTCCCAACTACGAGCAGTACTTC.

This clonotype was recorded once. The chain couples TRBV7-9 to TRBJ2-7; D not resolved. This CDR3 is built from 13 residues. Germline V CDR1 and CDR2: SEHNR, FQNEAQ (reference sequence). Trimming left V 0 bases short and J 4 bases short, with 7 bases between. The CDR3 region has the DNA TGTGCCAGCAGCTTAGCGCTGGGTTACGAGCAGTACGTC. Amino acid sequence: CASSLALGYEQYV.

The sample holds one count of this clonotype. J is TRBJ1-1 and V is TRBV28, with 8 nucleotides matching TRBD1. Germline V gives CDR1 MDHEN, CDR2 SYDVKM. With V trimmed by 5 bases and J by 4 bases, 12 bases remained unmatched. This CDR3 is 16 amino acids long. The CDR3 loop reads CASSTPTGGESTEAFF. For the CDR3, the DNA is TGTGCCAGCAGTACACCCACAGGGGGGGAGAGCACTGAAGCTTTCTTT.

The J gene is TRBJ2-5, the V gene TRBV12-3 or TRBV12-4, with D uncertain. V lost 1 base and J lost 7, with 7 bases in between. The CDR3 sequence is 12 residues long. The CDR3 is CASSLEIGTQYF. The CDR3 region has the DNA TGTGCCAGCAGTTTAGAAATTGGGACCCAGTACTTC.

The V and J genes are TRBV5-6 and TRBJ2-7; D might be TRBD1 or TRBD2, each matching 5 bases. V was cut by 4 bases and J by 3 bases, with 14 bases left in between. The germline V gene encodes CDR1 SGHDT and CDR2 YYEEEE. There are 14 residues in the CDR3. The CDR3 is CASSLSGTSYEQYV. In nucleotides, the CDR3 is TGTGCCAGCAGCCTCTCGGGGACGAGCTACGAGCAGTACGTC.

V is TRBV6-6 and J is TRBJ2-1; 7 positions match TRBD1. V trimming: 5 bases; J trimming: 0 bases; junction bases outside the gene matches: 1. This CDR3 region has 14 residues. Germline lookup yields CDR1 MNHNY and CDR2 SVGAGI (reference sequence). The chain's CDR3 is CASSGTDSYNEQFF. The CDR3 DNA reads TGTGCCAGCAGTGGGACAGACTCCTACAATGAGCAGTTCTTC.

CDR3 protein: CSVETTGRYGYTF. Here the CDR3 DNA reads TGCAGCGTTGAAACGACTGGCCGCTATGGCTACACCTTC. This chain connects TRBV29-1 to TRBJ1-2; D unresolved. This CDR3 spans 13 amino acids. V shed 2 bases and J shed 4 bases, with 11 bases lying between them. CDR1 and CDR2 (germline): SQVTM, ANQGSEA.

The chain combines TRBV6-2 or TRBV6-3 with TRBJ2-1, with D hard to call. Germline V gene lookup returns CDR1 MNHEY and CDR2 SVGEGT. This CDR3 spans 20 amino acids. Trimming cost V 0 bases and J 2 bases, with 23 bases left between them. This CDR3 reads CASSYSEKRATQDPYNEQFF. CDR3 bases: TGTGCCAGCAGTTACTCCGAGAAACGGGCGACCCAAGACCCCTACAATGAGCAGTTCTTC.

The genes are TRBV9 and TRBJ2-1, with TRBD2 identical over 8 bases. Germline V lookup: CDR1 SGDLS, CDR2 YYNGEE. After removal of 0 bases from V and 6 bases from J, the junction contained 5 bases not matched to a gene. This CDR3 has 15 amino acids. CDR3 protein: CASSVVGGASNEQFF. DNA of the CDR3: TGTGCCAGCAGCGTAGTCGGGGGGGCCTCCAATGAGCAGTTCTTC.

J is TRBJ2-1 and V is TRBV9; no reliable D call. The CDR3 totals 14 residues. The V gene lost 0 bases and the J gene lost 6 bases, with 10 bases spanning the gap. Germline V CDR1 and CDR2: SGDLS, YYNGEE. The CDR3 sequence: CASSVATSGNEQFF. CDR3 coding DNA: TGTGCCAGCAGCGTAGCTACCTCCGGCAATGAGCAGTTCTTC.

The chain links TRBV19 to TRBJ2-7; perhaps TRBD2 as D (6 bases). Germline CDR1 reads LNHDA; CDR2 reads SQIVND (reference sequence). The V and J ends lost 3 bases and 6 bases respectively, with 9 bases between them. The CDR3 is 12 amino acids. CDR3 bases: TGTGCCAGTAGTATCCCCGGGAGCGAGCAGTACTTC. It codes for CASSIPGSEQYF. The complete variable domain, with remaining parts taken from reference TRBV19 and TRBJ2-7, reads DGGITQSPKYLFRKEGQNVTLSCEQNLNHDAMYWYRQDPGQGLRLIYYSQIVNDFQKGDIAEGYSVSREKKESFPLTVTSAQKNPTAFYLCASSIPGSEQYFGPGTRLTVT.

The chain joins TRBV5-6 to TRBJ1-1; TRBD1 matches 9 bases. CDR3 length: 14 residues. The V gene's germline CDR1 is SGHDT and CDR2 YYEEEE. J gave up 5 bases and V 1 base, and 3 bases lay outside the gene matches. The CDR3 DNA follows: TGTGCCAGCAGCTTGCCCGGGACAGGGACTGAAGCTTTCTTT. It codes for CASSLPGTGTEAFF. The full variable domain, with the rest looked up from reference TRBV5-6 and TRBJ1-1, is DAGVTQSPTHLIKTRGQQVTLRCSPKSGHDTVSWYQQALGQGPQFIFQYYEEEERQRGNFPDRFSGHQFPNYSSELNVNALLLGDSALYLCASSLPGTGTEAFFGQGTRLTVV.

The rearrangement links TRBV5-6 to TRBJ2-7; 8 nucleotides line up with TRBD2. Germline V gene data show CDR1 as SGHDT and CDR2 as YYEEEE. The V gene end was trimmed by 6 bases and the J gene end by 4 bases; junction bases not matched to a gene: 6. The CDR3 is made up of 13 amino acids. This CDR3 is CASTISGNYEQYF. The CDR3 DNA sequence: TGTGCCAGCACCATTAGCGGGAATTACGAGCAGTACTTC.

This sequence joins TRBV27 and TRBJ1-1, with D possibly TRBD1 on 5 matching bases. The CDR3 is made up of 15 amino acids. The ends were cut back, 7 bases at V and 4 bases at J, with 19 bases in the middle. Germline V gives CDR1 MNHEY, CDR2 SMNVEV (reference sequence). The CDR3 nucleotides are TGTGCCAGCACCCCAGTCGGGCCCGGGGGCACTGAAGCTTTCTTT. Encoded protein: CASTPVGPGGTEAFF.